These 32 T cell receptor beta chains were all obtained from the same sample, sequenced in a study of monozygotic twins with inflammatory bowel disease. TCRdb re-called the 5' RACE reads, yielding one record per CDR3 amino acid sequence without DNA. This sample's table reports about 350,000 distinct CDR3 sequences. Sequencing was carried out using blood. These TCRs come from a human donor with ulcerative colitis or Crohn's disease, or a healthy co-twin of an affected twin (not recorded which).

CDR3 in amino acids: CSASTRGRFGANVLTF. The chain recombines TRBV20-1 with TRBJ2-6; the D call from TCRdb, TRBD1, cannot be confirmed without DNA. The CDR3 extends over 16 amino acids. Per germline, CDR1 DFQATT and CDR2 SNEGSKA (reference sequence).

The V gene is TRBV7-9, the J gene TRBJ2-5. This CDR3 has 15 amino acids. Per the germline V gene, CDR1 is SEHNR and CDR2 is FQNEAQ (reference sequence). CDR3 protein: CASSLDLTGLETQYF.

This chain connects TRBV14 to TRBJ2-7. Germline V CDR1 and CDR2: SGHDN, FVKESK. This CDR3 has 12 residues. The CDR3 reads CASSQDNSQQYF.

The chain carries TRBV7-9 and TRBJ2-5. Germline values: CDR1 SEHNR, CDR2 FQNEAQ (reference sequence). The CDR3 is 12 amino acids. The CDR3 region is CASSFAGETQYF.

The chain recombines TRBV4-3 with TRBJ1-4. The CDR3 contains 16 residues. Germline V gene sequence: CDR1 LGHNA, CDR2 YSLEER. The CDR3 loop is CASSQEGPGYNEKLFF.

V is TRBV24-1 and J is TRBJ1-1. The CDR3 is made up of 16 amino acids. Germline V gene data show CDR1 as KGHDR and CDR2 as SFDVKD. CDR3 amino acids: CATSPSGRSRNTEAFF.

This chain connects TRBV15 to TRBJ1-1; with no DNA, the TCRdb D assignment of TRBD1 cannot be verified. The CDR3 is 13 residues long. Germline V gives CDR1 LNHNV, CDR2 YYDKDF (reference sequence). CDR3 in amino acids: CATSRVKRGAAFF.

V usage is TRBV7-3 and J usage is TRBJ2-1; no DNA is available, so the TRBD1 call from TCRdb remains unchecked. CDR1 is SGHTA, CDR2 FQGTGA, per germline. The CDR3 covers 13 residues. The CDR3 loop reads CASSSGTHNEQFF.

This sequence joins TRBV19 and TRBJ1-1. In germline, CDR1 is LNHDA, CDR2 SQIVND (reference sequence). CDR3 length: 15 residues. CDR3 loop: CASSLLPDLGTEAFF.

The chain has TRBV18 and TRBJ1-3; without DNA, the TCRdb call of TRBD1 cannot be checked. Germline assignment: CDR1 KGHSH and CDR2 LQKENI. The CDR3 is made up of 16 amino acids. CDR3 sequence reads: CASSPPGRGTGNTIYF.

This chain links TRBV6-1 with TRBJ1-4. CDR3 size: 15 residues. CDR1 is MNHNS and CDR2 is SASEGT in the germline V gene. The CDR3 reads CASSRQGSTNEKLFF.

V gene TRBV28 combines with J gene TRBJ2-5; TCRdb picks TRBD1, but there is no DNA to check that call. Per the germline V gene, CDR1 is MDHEN and CDR2 is SYDVKM. The length of the CDR3 is 14 residues. The CDR3 here is CASSSVGGRKTQYF. The entire variable domain, with the rest obtained from reference TRBV28 and TRBJ2-5, is as follows: DVKVTQSSRYLVKRTGEKVFLECVQDMDHENMFWYRQDPGLGLRLIYFSYDVKMKEKGDIPEGYSVSREKKERFSLILESASTNQTSMYLCASSSVGGRKTQYFGPGTRLLVL.

This chain uses TRBV7-6 with TRBJ2-7; TCRdb calls TRBD2, which cannot be checked without DNA. CDR1 SGHVS and CDR2 FNYEAQ come from the germline V gene. The CDR3 has 15 residues. The CDR3 sequence: CASSRAGTFTYEQYF.

The gene calls are TRBV7-8 and TRBJ2-7. This CDR3 region has 14 residues. In germline, CDR1 is SGHVS, CDR2 FQNEAQ. The CDR3 is CASSGSGRSYEQYF.

The gene calls are TRBV20-1 and TRBJ2-2. This CDR3 comprises 15 residues. Germline V gives CDR1 DFQATT, CDR2 SNEGSKA (reference sequence). The chain's CDR3 is CSARDLVSNTGELFF.

This chain uses TRBV14 with TRBJ2-5. The CDR3 consists of 14 residues. The germline V gene has CDR1 SGHDN and CDR2 FVKESK. The CDR3 is CASSPGGHQETQYF.

This chain joins TRBV19 and TRBJ2-7. CDR1 and CDR2 (germline): LNHDA, SQIVND (reference sequence). The CDR3 extends over 13 amino acids. The CDR3 reads CASSTQGGYEQHF.

The V gene is TRBV5-1, the J gene TRBJ1-4; TCRdb's D call of TRBD1 is untestable without DNA. This CDR3 is 16 amino acids long. Germline CDR1 is SGHRS and CDR2 is YFSETQ. The CDR3 spells CASSLGPTGGGEKLFF.

V is TRBV12-3 or TRBV12-4 and J is TRBJ1-6; TCRdb reports TRBD1, a call that lacks DNA to check it against. This CDR3 is built from 15 residues. The CDR3 spells CASSSRDGDNSPLHF.

The CDR3 region is CASSLSGTPSYEQYF. The V call is TRBV27, the J call TRBJ2-7; TCRdb's D call of TRBD1 is untestable without DNA. Germline V gives CDR1 MNHEY, CDR2 SMNVEV (reference sequence). CDR3 length: 15 amino acids.

This chain uses TRBV6-2 or TRBV6-3 with TRBJ1-1. Per germline, CDR1 MNHEY and CDR2 SVGEGT. There are 11 residues in the CDR3. The CDR3 sequence: CASTSYTEAFF.

This CDR3 reads CASSLGYTEAFF. The chain joins TRBV28 to TRBJ1-1. Germline values: CDR1 MDHEN, CDR2 SYDVKM. CDR3 size: 12 residues.

The chain has TRBV6-4 and TRBJ2-6. Germline CDR1 is MRHNA and CDR2 is SNTAGT. The CDR3 loop spans 14 amino acids. The CDR3 sequence: CASSVDSGANVLTF.

This sequence joins TRBV29-1 and TRBJ1-4; TCRdb calls TRBD1, which cannot be checked without DNA. The germline CDR1 and CDR2 sequences are SQVTM and ANQGSEA. The CDR3 is made up of 13 amino acids. CDR3 protein: CSVRTGDPGELFF.

The chain carries TRBV4-3 and TRBJ2-5; TCRdb calls TRBD2, which cannot be checked without DNA. The CDR3 is 13 residues long. Germline assignment: CDR1 LGHNA and CDR2 YSLEER. CDR3 protein: CASSGGRLETQYF.

The chain recombines TRBV10-3 with TRBJ1-5; TCRdb's D gene call, TRBD1, goes unchecked for lack of DNA. Germline lookup yields CDR1 ENHRY and CDR2 SYGVKD. This CDR3 contains 12 residues. This chain's CDR3 is CAAGQAPLAQHF.

The rearrangement joins TRBV7-2 to TRBJ2-3; TCRdb's D call, TRBD1, is unchecked because there is no DNA. This CDR3 is 14 amino acids long. Germline lookup yields CDR1 SGHTA and CDR2 FQGNSA. Here the CDR3 reads CASSLEGRTDTQYF.

This chain links TRBV7-9 with TRBJ2-1; lacking DNA, the TRBD1 call made by TCRdb goes unchecked. CDR1 is SEHNR, CDR2 FQNEAQ, per germline (reference sequence). The CDR3 is made up of 13 amino acids. The CDR3 is CASSLGPGGEQFF.

The J gene is TRBJ2-1, the V gene TRBV20-1; TCRdb names TRBD2, which stays unverified in the absence of DNA. CDR3 length: 18 amino acids. Germline CDR1 and CDR2: DFQATT and SNEGSKA (reference sequence). The CDR3 loop is CSAWLAGGQASSYNEQFF.

The CDR3 protein is CASSEASTGELFF. This chain links TRBV2 with TRBJ2-2. The CDR3 sequence is 13 residues long. Looked up from germline, CDR1 is SNHLY and CDR2 is FYNNEI.

The CDR3 here is CASSSQLAGGYSRGRETQYF. The V and J genes are TRBV11-2 and TRBJ2-5; TCRdb indicates TRBD2, and absent DNA this call remains unverified. The CDR3 has 20 residues. CDR1 SGHAT and CDR2 FQNNGV come from the germline V gene.

V and J are TRBV28 and TRBJ1-5; TCRdb picks TRBD1, but there is no DNA to check that call. The CDR3 sequence is 13 residues long. CDR1 is MDHEN and CDR2 is SYDVKM in the germline V gene. Here the CDR3 reads CASSLDRIRPQHF.